These T cell receptor beta chains were read from a single sample in a study of shared clonotypes between healthy human individuals. Method: immunoSEQ multiplex PCR; TCRdb's copy keeps in-frame clones and lacks some. The sample lists hundreds of thousands of clones, 75% to 85% occurring once. What was sequenced was PBMCs. The source of these receptors is a middle-aged woman in good health. Some clones in this sample may be carry-over from other donors' samples. CDR3s include the opening cysteine and the closing phenylalanine or tryptophan. Each record gives: V gene, D gene, clone size, J gene, CDR3 protein, CDR3 DNA. A D gene is named only where the DNA matches it firmly. Some rows mark clone size as missing; the rest say once, few, many or name a class of expanded clone.

>TRBV7-9|TRBD2|.|TRBJ2-7
CASSLKGLADYEQYF
TGTGCCAGCAGCTTAAAGGGACTAGCGGACTACGAGCAGTACTTC
>TRBV29-1|.|once|TRBJ1-2
CSVAFLTGNYGYTF
TGCAGCGTGGCTTTTTTGACGGGGAACTATGGCTACACCTTC
>TRBV6-5|.|.|TRBJ2-3
CASTRGGSTDTQYF
TGTGCCAGCACTAGGGGGGGGAGCACAGATACGCAGTATTTT
>TRBV18|TRBD2|.|TRBJ2-3
CASSSRLAGGPDTQYF
TGTGCCAGCTCATCTCGACTAGCGGGAGGACCAGATACGCAGTATTTT
>TRBV13|TRBD2|.|TRBJ2-5
CASRRGAGAETQYF
TGTGCCAGCAGGCGGGGAGCGGGAGCTGAGACCCAGTACTTC
>TRBV6-6|TRBD1|.|TRBJ2-7
CASSYESGGFYEQYF
TGTGCCAGCAGTTACGAGTCAGGGGGCTTCTACGAGCAGTACTTC
>TRBV18|.|few|TRBJ2-1
CASSLASPEQFF
TGTGCCAGCTCACTAGCGTCACCTGAGCAGTTCTTC
>TRBV10-1|TRBD1|.|TRBJ2-1
CASSAWDSRPNEQFF
TGCGCCAGCAGTGCCTGGGACAGCCGCCCCAATGAGCAGTTCTTC
>TRBV2|.|.|TRBJ2-5
CASRTVIQETQYF
TGTGCCAGCAGGACAGTGATCCAAGAGACCCAGTACTTC
>TRBV5-1|TRBD1|.|TRBJ2-1
CASSSRPGQEYNEQFF
TGCGCCAGCAGCTCCCGGCCGGGACAGGAGTACAATGAGCAGTTCTTC
>TRBV27|.|.|TRBJ2-1
CASSLSGPSSYNEQFF
TGTGCCAGCAGCCTTAGCGGCCCGAGCTCCTACAATGAGCAGTTCTTC
>TRBV30|.|.|TRBJ2-7
CAWRLLSYEQYF
TGTGCCTGGCGACTACTCTCCTACGAGCAGTACTTC
>TRBV5-1|.|once|TRBJ1-2
CASSLDGDRYGYTF
TGCGCCAGCAGCTTGGACGGGGATCGGTATGGCTACACCTTC
>TRBV9|.|.|TRBJ2-7
CASSRLLRDFEQYF
TGTGCCAGCAGTCGCCTACTCCGGGACTTCGAGCAGTACTTC
>TRBV9|TRBD2|once|TRBJ2-1
CASSVGLAVYNEQFF
TGTGCCAGCAGCGTGGGACTAGCGGTATACAATGAGCAGTTCTTC
>TRBV6-1|.|.|TRBJ2-7
CASSLGGSYEQYF
TGTGCCAGCAGTTTAGGCGGCTCCTACGAGCAGTACTTC
>TRBV27|TRBD2|.|TRBJ2-2
CASSSASGRPGELFF
TGTGCCAGCAGTTCCGCTAGCGGGAGGCCCGGGGAGCTGTTTTTT
>TRBV7-9|TRBD2|.|TRBJ2-5
CASSPPGLAGVETQYF
TGTGCCAGCAGCCCTCCGGGACTAGCGGGAGTCGAGACCCAGTACTTC
>TRBV2|TRBD1|.|TRBJ2-2
CASSVHGTENTGELFF
TGTGCCAGCAGTGTTCACGGGACAGAGAACACCGGGGAGCTGTTTTTT
>TRBV5-4|.|.|TRBJ1-2
CASSLRSPVANYGYTF
TGTGCCAGCAGCTTGAGGAGTCCGGTTGCTAACTATGGCTACACCTTC
>TRBV28|TRBD2|.|TRBJ2-7
CASSFQGLAGFNYEQYF
TGTGCCAGCAGTTTTCAAGGACTAGCGGGTTTTAACTACGAGCAGTACTTC
>TRBV30|.|once|TRBJ1-1
CAWSVRAGNTEAFF
TGTGCCTGGAGTGTTCGGGCGGGGAACACTGAAGCTTTCTTT
>TRBV7-8|.|few|TRBJ1-5
CASSSWQDQPQHF
TGTGCCAGCAGCTCATGGCAGGATCAGCCCCAGCATTTT